These 4 T cell receptor beta chains originate from one sample sequenced in a study of regulatory T cells in long-lasting Graves disease. HTBI primers from iRepertoire and Arm-PCR of CDR3 regions yielded the TCR beta libraries. TCRdb used MiXCR to reprocess the multiplex PCR reads, holding one entry per CDR3 protein. Among some 470,000 distinct CDR3 sequences listed, around a fifth were seen once. Time point: persistent/refractory GD, antithyroid drugs over 5 years with positive TRAb. Following extraction of RNA from PBMCs, that RNA was used to make the TCR library. Source: peripheral blood mononuclear cells (PBMCs), taken when the disease was refractory, from a patient treated with antithyroid drugs. The receptors were gathered from a female donor with Graves disease.

This chain links TRBV7-9 with TRBJ2-3; D gene uncertain. Germline CDR1 and CDR2: SEHNR and FQNEAQ (reference sequence). This CDR3 contains 17 residues. V was shortened by 1 base and J by 0 bases, with 14 bases between the two germline ends. CDR3 sequence (DNA): TGTGCCAGCAGCTTAGAGCGCTACGCTACTAGCACAGATACGCAGTATTTT. Its translation is CASSLERYATSTDTQYF.

There are a few counts of this clonotype. V gene TRBV7-2 combines with J gene TRBJ1-5; D remains unclear. CDR3 length: 13 amino acids. Germline assignment: CDR1 SGHTA and CDR2 FQGNSA. Trimming removed 3 bases from V and 5 bases from J, with 8 bases in between. CDR3 bases: TGTGCCAGCAGCTTTGGGTTCGATCAGCCCCAGCATTTT. Residues: CASSFGFDQPQHF.

This clonotype appeared many times. The gene calls are TRBV5-1 and TRBJ1-1, with a tentative D call TRBD1 (5 bases). Germline lookup yields CDR1 SGHRS and CDR2 YFSETQ. Deletions cut 3 bases from V and 4 bases from J, with 13 bases between. This CDR3 is built from 14 residues. The CDR3 is CASSSTAQGTEAFF. CDR3 sequence (DNA): TGCGCCAGCAGCTCAACAGCCCAGGGCACTGAAGCTTTCTTT.

The sample holds a few counts of this clonotype. The gene calls are TRBV7-2 and TRBJ2-7, with TRBD1 matching over 10 bases. The germline gives CDR1 SGHTA, CDR2 FQGNSA. This CDR3 comprises 15 residues. Trimming took 5 bases from V and 6 from J; bases not matched to a gene: 10. As DNA, the CDR3 is TGTGCCAGCAGCACCCGGACAGGGGGATTGGGCGAGCAGTACTTC. Translating it yields CASSTRTGGLGEQYF.